The clone carrying this T cell receptor beta chain was seen once. Its matching antigen is unknown. The data were taken from a study of OX40 agonist ivuxolimab in advanced cancers. Study overall: Among those enrolled, mean age was about 58 years (range about 23 to 79) and roughly 84% were male.

Broader study findings: The authors did not determine the antigen specificity of the expanded peripheral T cells.

Method: immunoSEQ multiplex PCR; TCRdb's copy keeps in-frame clones and lacks some. The sample holds about 68,000 clones, about 82% seen once. Patients had blood sampled at baseline and again on cycle 4 day 1 and cycle 7 day 1. Trimming shortened V by 0 bases and J by 5 bases, and 12 bases separated the two germline ends. Germline CDR1 SGDLS, CDR2 YYNGEE. CDR3 size: 15 residues. This chain uses TRBV9 with TRBJ2-1, with D tentatively TRBD1 or TRBD2 (5 bases each). This receptor was identified in an adult with an advanced solid tumor such as melanoma, head and neck, liver or kidney cancer. The material was CD4+ or CD8+ T cells sorted from blood, obtained in a trial of the OX40 agonist ivuxolimab. The CDR3: CASSVAIWGNNEQFF. The CDR3 DNA is TGTGCCAGCAGCGTAGCCATATGGGGGAACAATGAGCAGTTCTTC.